This passage covers 18 T cell receptor beta chains from one sample sequenced in a study of blood T cell repertoires in COVID-19 (dated by TCRdb to 2020 to 2021). Receptor amplification or capture employed the immunoSEQ multiplex PCR assay. This is the immuneACCESS table as TCRdb keeps it, with only in-frame sequences that have V and J called. A part of the clones is gone; compared with another copy, unresolved V genes explain less than half, and the rest is unexplained. Within this sample are roughly 230,000 clones, with roughly nine tenths of them counted one time only. Jointly, the top ten make up less than 5% of the sample. The sequencing input was peripheral blood. The receptors stem from a woman between 35 and 50 years old who had recovered from COVID-19.

The chain is built from TRBV9 and TRBJ1-4; D not certain. This CDR3 is 15 amino acids long. The V and J ends lost 4 bases and 10 bases respectively, with 20 bases between them. CDR1 and CDR2 from the germline V gene are SGDLS and YYNGEE. This CDR3 reads CASSLNLGEKGKLFF. In nucleotides, the CDR3 is TGTGCCAGCAGCTTAAACCTCGGGGAAAAGGGAAAACTGTTTTTT.

The chain uses TRBV27 and TRBJ2-7; TRBD2 aligns across 7 bases. The CDR3 contains 19 residues. Germline V gene lookup returns CDR1 MNHEY and CDR2 SMNVEV (reference sequence). V lost 4 bases and J lost 5; bases outside the gene matches: 23. This chain's CDR3 is CASSYPFGIGGRAANEQYV. CDR3 bases: TGTGCCAGCAGTTACCCTTTTGGGATCGGTGGGAGGGCCGCTAACGAGCAGTACGTC.

This chain connects TRBV6-2 or TRBV6-3 to TRBJ1-1; D gene ambiguous. The ends were cut back, 5 bases at V and 1 base at J, with 5 bases in the middle. The germline CDR1 and CDR2 sequences are MNHEY and SVGEGT. The CDR3 length is 12 residues. The CDR3 is CASSKQNTEAFF. CDR3 DNA sequence: TGTGCCAGCAGTAAGCAGAACACTGAAGCTTTCTTT.

The rearrangement links TRBV5-1 to TRBJ2-1; TRBD2 matches 13 bases. The CDR3 sequence is 13 residues long. Per the germline V gene, CDR1 is SGHRS and CDR2 is YFSETQ. V lost 4 bases, J lost 11 bases, and 3 bases stayed unmatched. This CDR3 reads CASSPGLAGQQFF. The DNA of the CDR3 is TGCGCCAGCAGCCCGGGACTAGCGGGGCAGCAGTTCTTC.

This chain connects TRBV5-4 to TRBJ1-6, with D maybe TRBD1 (5 bases). The CDR3 totals 15 residues. Germline CDR1 and CDR2: SGHNT and YYREEE (reference sequence). V shed 2 bases and J shed 7 bases, with 13 bases lying between them. The chain's CDR3 is CASSFAGGNNSPLHF. Here the CDR3 DNA reads TGTGCCAGCAGCTTCGCGGGGGGTAACAATTCACCCCTCCACTTT.

The CDR3 loop reads CASSSRASYGYTF. In nucleotides, the CDR3 is TGTGCCAGCAGCTCGCGGGCCTCCTATGGCTACACCTTC. The gene calls are TRBV12-3 or TRBV12-4 and TRBJ1-2; D not certain. V was shortened by 6 bases and J by 4 bases, with 12 bases between the two germline ends. The length of the CDR3 is 13 residues.

V gene TRBV5-4 combines with J gene TRBJ2-3, with no clear D. The length of the CDR3 is 16 residues. V shed 2 bases and J shed 2 bases, with 15 bases lying between them. Germline V lookup: CDR1 SGHNT, CDR2 YYREEE (reference sequence). As DNA, the CDR3 is TGTGCCAGCAGCTTAATATCAGGATTTACCACAGATACGCAGTATTTT. Its translation: CASSLISGFTTDTQYF.

This clone was counted once. The chain combines TRBV5-1 with TRBJ2-1; D not resolved. Germline assignment: CDR1 SGHRS and CDR2 YFSETQ. The CDR3 length is 15 residues. The V end was cut by 1 base, the J end by 8 bases, with 16 bases between. The CDR3 DNA reads TGCGCCAGCAGCTTGAGTGTAGTTACGTTCCATGAGCAGTTCTTC. Translated: CASSLSVVTFHEQFF. Using reference TRBV5-1 and TRBJ2-1 for the parts outside the CDR3, the full variable domain is KAGVTQTPRYLIKTRGQQVTLSCSPISGHRSVSWYQQTPGQGLQFLFEYFSETQRNKGNFPGRFSGRQFSNSRSEMNVSTLELGDSALYLCASSLSVVTFHEQFFGPGTRLTVL.

This chain joins TRBV7-9 and TRBJ1-2; TRBD1 matches at 7 bases. J lost 7 bases, V lost 5 bases, and 10 bases had no gene match. The CDR3 totals 14 residues. CDR1 is SEHNR and CDR2 is FQNEAQ in the germline V gene (reference sequence). The chain's CDR3 is CASSRDTGVVGYTF. DNA of the CDR3: TGTGCCAGCAGCCGGGACACAGGGGTTGTTGGCTACACCTTC. The whole variable domain, filled in from reference TRBV7-9 and TRBJ1-2, reads DTGVSQNPRHKITKRGQNVTFRCDPISEHNRLYWYRQTLGQGPEFLTYFQNEAQLEKSRLLSDRFSAERPKGSFSTLEIQRTEQGDSAMYLCASSRDTGVVGYTFGSGTRLTVV.

The rearrangement joins TRBV6-5 to TRBJ1-2; 7 bases map to TRBD1. V gave up 6 bases and J gave up 2 bases; unmatched junction bases: 9. CDR1 and CDR2 (germline): MNHEY, SVGAGI. The CDR3 runs 15 residues. DNA for the CDR3: TGTGCCAGCAGCCCGGGACAGAAAAAAAACTATGGCTACACCTTC. It is translated as CASSPGQKKNYGYTF.

The V gene is TRBV10-3, the J gene TRBJ2-3; 10 nucleotides align to TRBD2. This CDR3 has 17 amino acids. The germline V gene has CDR1 ENHRY and CDR2 SYGVKD. Trimming at V came to 3 bases and at J to 1 base, leaving 7 bases not matched to a gene. The CDR3 loop is CAISEFGLAGGTDTQYF. The CDR3 bases are TGTGCCATCAGTGAATTCGGGCTAGCGGGAGGCACAGATACGCAGTATTTT.

The chain recombines TRBV7-3 with TRBJ2-5, with D unclear. The CDR3 runs 13 residues. Germline lookup yields CDR1 SGHTA and CDR2 FQGTGA. V lost 0 bases and J 4 bases, leaving 6 bases between the germline ends. The CDR3 loop is CASSLTPGETQYF. The CDR3 nucleotides read TGTGCCAGCAGCTTAACTCCAGGAGAGACCCAGTACTTC.

The chain uses TRBV14 and TRBJ2-4, with TRBD2 matching 8 bases. Germline lookup yields CDR1 SGHDN and CDR2 FVKESK. The ends lost 0 bases at V and 2 bases at J; junction bases unmatched: 3. This CDR3 comprises 16 residues. CDR3 nucleotide sequence: TGTGCCAGCAGCCAAGATGCGGGGGGCACCAAAAACATTCAGTACTTC. It yields the protein CASSQDAGGTKNIQYF.

The rearrangement uses TRBV12-3 or TRBV12-4 and TRBJ2-3, with D unclear. Trimming pared 7 bases from V and 3 bases from J, leaving 8 bases between. CDR3 length equals 12 residues. The CDR3 nucleotides are TGTGCCAGCACCCTCGGGACAGATACGCAGTATTTT. It specifies CASTLGTDTQYF.

The chain employs TRBV5-1 and TRBJ1-6; 7 positions match TRBD1. This CDR3 region has 14 residues. Germline-derived CDR1 and CDR2 are SGHRS and YFSETQ. With 7 bases clipped from V and 7 bases from J, the junction kept 8 bases outside the gene matches. This CDR3 reads CASGPTGTNSPLHF. The CDR3 DNA follows: TGCGCCAGCGGACCGACAGGGACAAATTCACCCCTCCACTTT.

The chain links TRBV5-4 to TRBJ2-5, with TRBD2 matching 8 bases. The CDR3 covers 13 residues. Trimming removed 2 bases from V and 5 bases from J; junction bases left unmatched: 2. In germline, CDR1 is SGHNT, CDR2 YYREEE (reference sequence). The CDR3, as DNA: TGTGCCAGCAGCTTTAGCGGGGAGGAGACCCAGTACTTC. This codes for CASSFSGEETQYF.

The chain has TRBV7-9 and TRBJ1-5; 9 bases align to TRBD1. Germline trimming cut 1 base from V and 2 bases from J; bases unmatched to any gene: 0. There are 15 residues in the CDR3. The germline V gene encodes CDR1 SEHNR and CDR2 FQNEAQ (reference sequence). The CDR3 here is CASSLGDRGNQPQHF. CDR3 DNA: TGTGCCAGCAGCTTAGGGGACAGGGGCAATCAGCCCCAGCATTTT. The whole variable domain, filled in from reference TRBV7-9 and TRBJ1-5, reads DTGVSQNPRHKITKRGQNVTFRCDPISEHNRLYWYRQTLGQGPEFLTYFQNEAQLEKSRLLSDRFSAERPKGSFSTLEIQRTEQGDSAMYLCASSLGDRGNQPQHFGDGTRLSIL.

The chain has TRBV5-6 and TRBJ1-2, with D perhaps matching TRBD1 (5 bases). V was shortened by 4 bases and J by 6 bases, with 19 bases between the two germline ends. CDR1 and CDR2 (germline): SGHDT, YYEEEE. The CDR3 covers 15 residues. CDR3 residues: CASSGYASGTDGYTF. The DNA for the CDR3 is TGTGCCAGCAGCGGCTACGCCTCCGGGACTGATGGCTACACCTTC.